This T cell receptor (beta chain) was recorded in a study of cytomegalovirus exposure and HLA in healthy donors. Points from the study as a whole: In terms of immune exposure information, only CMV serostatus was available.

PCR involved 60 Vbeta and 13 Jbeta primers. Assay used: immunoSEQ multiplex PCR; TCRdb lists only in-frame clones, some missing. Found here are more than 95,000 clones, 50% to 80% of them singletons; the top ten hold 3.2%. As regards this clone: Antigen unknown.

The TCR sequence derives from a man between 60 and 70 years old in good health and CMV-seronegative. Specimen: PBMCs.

The CDR3 reads CASTDSAKSHGYTF. For the CDR3, the DNA is TGTGCCAGCACCGACTCGGCCAAGTCCCATGGCTACACCTTC. The chain uses TRBV28 and TRBJ1-2, with D unclear. Looked up from germline, CDR1 is MDHEN and CDR2 is SYDVKM. CDR3 size: 14 residues. With 7 bases removed from V and 6 bases from J, the gap between germline ends came to 18 bases.